This T cell receptor beta chain was documented in a study of T cell responses to AZD1222 COVID-19 vaccine. Study results and caveats: Reports indicate that nearly half of spike-specific TCRs are directed at unmutated variant regions. White British donors predominated, females outnumbered males, and clonal diversity was possibly underestimated. At baseline, just five to seven AZD1222 recipients tested seropositive.

Method: immunoSEQ multiplex PCR; TCRdb's copy keeps in-frame clones and lacks some. The table includes about 140,000 clones, 70% to 90% detected once. Points on this clone: Antigen specificity is unknown.

The sequence came from an adult in good health. Sequences were derived from peripheral blood, sampled on day 0 of AZD1222 vaccination.

The CDR3 loop is CASSAGPSEGETQYF. The CDR3 DNA follows: TGTGCCAGCAGCGCCGGGCCCTCAGAGGGAGAGACCCAGTACTTC. V and J are TRBV9 and TRBJ2-5, with D perhaps matching TRBD2 (5 bases). Looked up from germline, CDR1 is SGDLS and CDR2 is YYNGEE. The CDR3 extends over 15 amino acids. Trimming shortened V by 3 bases and J by 4 bases, and 16 bases separated the two germline ends.